The entry below describes one TCR beta chain. Antigen unknown. This CDR3 region has 14 residues. Germline assignment: CDR1 SGHRS and CDR2 YFSETQ. V was shortened by 0 bases and J by 3 bases, with 8 bases between the two germline ends. This specimen belongs to a study of post-analysis software for immune sequencing data. Background on the study: Progressive-relapsing, secondary progressive and relapsing-remitting multiple sclerosis were among the disease courses included.

Unique molecular identifiers featured in each of the TCR beta cDNA libraries. TCRdb called the PCR reads again in MiXCR, with one record for every CDR3 protein. The table includes more than 450,000 distinct CDR3 sequences, 30% to 40% detected once. Study observations and caveats: Pronounced co-clustering by F measure was evident among identically batched samples. Those with multiple sclerosis, the patient group, showed significantly lower normalized Chao1 diversity than controls. Comparison of patients with controls showed five TRBV segments more frequent in patients, TRBV5-6, TRBV5-1 and TRBV20-1 among them.

Sequences were obtained from blood. The TCR sequence derives from a girl aged 2-17 years with multiple sclerosis. The chain links TRBV5-1 to TRBJ2-3; D gene ambiguous. CDR3 protein: CASSLEFSTDTQYF. CDR3 sequence (DNA): TGCGCCAGCAGCTTGGAATTTAGTACAGATACGCAGTATTTT.